This TCR beta chain was sequenced in a study of control samples from healthy donors and cancer patients. Clones were sequenced by immunoSEQ multiplex PCR, and TCRdb holds only the in-frame ones, with some missing. The repertoire holds tens of thousands of clones, with around three quarters as singletons. The CDR3 totals 15 residues. Trimming took 5 bases from V and 0 from J; bases not matched to a gene: 7. Germline lookup yields CDR1 KGHSH and CDR2 LQKENI. The sample consisted of PBMCs. This receptor was obtained from a man aged 60 to 69 with head and neck cancer. The rearrangement links TRBV18 to TRBJ2-7; TRBD1 agrees at 7 bases. The DNA for the CDR3 is TGTGCCAGCTCATCTGACAGGGTAAGCTCCTACGAGCAGTACTTC. This encodes CASSSDRVSSYEQYF.